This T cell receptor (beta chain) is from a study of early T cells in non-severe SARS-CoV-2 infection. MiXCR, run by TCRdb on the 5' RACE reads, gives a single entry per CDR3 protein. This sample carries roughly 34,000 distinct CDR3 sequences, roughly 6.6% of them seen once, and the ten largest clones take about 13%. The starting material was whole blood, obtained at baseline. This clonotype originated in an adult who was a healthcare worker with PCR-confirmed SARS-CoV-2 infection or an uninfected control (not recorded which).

The CDR3: CSVGRGGNEQFF. CDR3 in DNA: TGCAGCGTTGGCCGGGGGGGCAATGAGCAGTTCTTC. J is TRBJ2-1 and V is TRBV29-1; TRBD2 matches at 8 bases. With 4 bases clipped from V and 6 bases from J, the junction kept 2 bases outside the gene matches. The length of the CDR3 is 12 residues. Per the germline V gene, CDR1 is SQVTM and CDR2 is ANQGSEA.